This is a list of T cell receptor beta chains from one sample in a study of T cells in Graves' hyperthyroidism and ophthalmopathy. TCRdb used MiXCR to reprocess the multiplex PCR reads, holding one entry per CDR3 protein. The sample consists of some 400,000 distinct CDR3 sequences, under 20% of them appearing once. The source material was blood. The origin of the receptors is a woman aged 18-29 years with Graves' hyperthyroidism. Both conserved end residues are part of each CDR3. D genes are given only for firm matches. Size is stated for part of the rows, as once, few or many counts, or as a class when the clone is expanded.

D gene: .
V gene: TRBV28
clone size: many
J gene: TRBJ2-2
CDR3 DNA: TGTGCCAGCAGCAAGCACTATACCGCTGCGAACACCGGGGAGCTGTTTTTT
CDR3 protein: CASSKHYTAANTGELFF

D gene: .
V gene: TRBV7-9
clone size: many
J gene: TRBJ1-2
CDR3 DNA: TGTGCCAGCAGCTTTGAGGAGAGCCGCTACACCTTC
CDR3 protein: CASSFEESRYTF

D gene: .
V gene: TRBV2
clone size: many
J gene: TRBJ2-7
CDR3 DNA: TGTGCCAGCACCCTAACTCATGGGAGAGGGTACGAGCAGTACTTC
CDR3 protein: CASTLTHGRGYEQYF

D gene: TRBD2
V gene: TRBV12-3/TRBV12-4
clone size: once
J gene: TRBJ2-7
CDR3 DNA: TGTGCCAGCAGTATAAGTCGACTAGCGGGAGCCGAGCAGTACTTC
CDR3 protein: CASSISRLAGAEQYF

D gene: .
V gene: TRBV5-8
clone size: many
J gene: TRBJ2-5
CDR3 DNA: TGTGCCAGCAGCCCCGGGGTGGGTCAAGAGACCCAGTACTTC
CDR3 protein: CASSPGVGQETQYF

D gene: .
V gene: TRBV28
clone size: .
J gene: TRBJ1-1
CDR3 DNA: TGTGCCAGCAGTTCCCAAGACCTTTCACTCTCCCTGAACACTGAAGCTTTCTTT
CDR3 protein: CASSSQDLSLSLNTEAFF

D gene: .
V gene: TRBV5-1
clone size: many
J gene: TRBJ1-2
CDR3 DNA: TGCGCCAGCAGCTTGGAATTGGGCGGAGGCTACACCTTC
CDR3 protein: CASSLELGGGYTF

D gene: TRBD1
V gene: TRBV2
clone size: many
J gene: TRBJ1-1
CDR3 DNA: TGTGCCAGCAGGTTGGACAGGGCCACTGAAGCTTTCTTT
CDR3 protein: CASRLDRATEAFF

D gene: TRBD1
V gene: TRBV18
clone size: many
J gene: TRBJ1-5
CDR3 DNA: TGTGCCAGCTCACCGGCAGGGGGGGGCAATCAGCCCCAGCATTTT
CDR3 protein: CASSPAGGGNQPQHF

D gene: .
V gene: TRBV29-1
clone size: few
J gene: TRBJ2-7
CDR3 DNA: TGCAGCGTTGAAGAGCTGCGGGGGCCTGGGGAGCAGTACTTC
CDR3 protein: CSVEELRGPGEQYF

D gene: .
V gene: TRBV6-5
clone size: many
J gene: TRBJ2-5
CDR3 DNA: TGTGCCAGCAGTTATGGGATGGGGGCCCAAGAGACCCAGTACTTC
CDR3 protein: CASSYGMGAQETQYF

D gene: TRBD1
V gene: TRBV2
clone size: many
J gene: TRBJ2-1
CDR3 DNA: TGTGCCAGATATGACAGGGGCAATGAGCAGTTCTTC
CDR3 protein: CARYDRGNEQFF

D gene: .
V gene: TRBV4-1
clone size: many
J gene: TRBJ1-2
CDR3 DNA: TGCGCCAGCAAGGGATTTGCCTATGGCTACACCTTC
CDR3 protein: CASKGFAYGYTF

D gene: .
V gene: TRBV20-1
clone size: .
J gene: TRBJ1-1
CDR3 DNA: TGCAGTGCTAGAGAGGAGAACAGGGCTACTGAAGCTTTCTTT
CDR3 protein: CSAREENRATEAFF

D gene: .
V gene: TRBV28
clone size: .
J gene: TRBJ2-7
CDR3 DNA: TGTGCCAGCAGCGGCCCAGCTCACTCCTACGAGCAGTACTTC
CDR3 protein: CASSGPAHSYEQYF

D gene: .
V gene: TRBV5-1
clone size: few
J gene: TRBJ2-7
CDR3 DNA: TGCGCCAGCAGTCTGACCGACGAGCAGTACTTC
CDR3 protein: CASSLTDEQYF

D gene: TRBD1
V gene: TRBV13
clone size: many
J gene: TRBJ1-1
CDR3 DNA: TGTGCCAGCAGCTTAGACCGGACAGGGGGCGCTTTCTTT
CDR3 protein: CASSLDRTGGAFF

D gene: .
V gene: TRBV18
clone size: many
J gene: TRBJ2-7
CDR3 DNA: TGTGCCAGCTCAGAAGGGTACTACGAGCAGTACTTC
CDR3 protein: CASSEGYYEQYF

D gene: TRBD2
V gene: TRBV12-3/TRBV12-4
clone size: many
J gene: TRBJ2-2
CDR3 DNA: TGTGCCAGCAGTGTACTCGGGGGGTCCACCGGGGAGCTGTTTTTT
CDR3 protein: CASSVLGGSTGELFF

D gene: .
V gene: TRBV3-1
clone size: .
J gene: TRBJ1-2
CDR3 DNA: TGTGCCAGCAGCGAAGCAGGGAACAACTATGGCTACACCTTC
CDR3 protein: CASSEAGNNYGYTF

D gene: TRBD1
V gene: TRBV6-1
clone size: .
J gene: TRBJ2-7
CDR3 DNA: TGTGCCAGCAGCGGGACAGGCCTACGCGAGCAGTACTTC
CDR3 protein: CASSGTGLREQYF

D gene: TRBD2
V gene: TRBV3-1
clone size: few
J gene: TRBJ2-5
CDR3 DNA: TGTGCCAGCAGCCAAGTATGGAGGAGGCCTAGCGGGACGCAAGAGACCCAGTACTTC
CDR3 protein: CASSQVWRRPSGTQETQYF

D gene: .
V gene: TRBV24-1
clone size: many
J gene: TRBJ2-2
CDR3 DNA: TGTGCCACCAGTGATTACACCGGGGAGCTGTTTTTT
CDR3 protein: CATSDYTGELFF

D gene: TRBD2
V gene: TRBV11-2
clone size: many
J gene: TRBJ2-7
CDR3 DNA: TGTGCCAGCAGAAGCGGGGTCGAGCAGTACTTC
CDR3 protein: CASRSGVEQYF

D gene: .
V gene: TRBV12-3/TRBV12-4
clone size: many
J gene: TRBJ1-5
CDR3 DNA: TGTGCCAGCAGCCTGGTTGGGGATCAGCCCCAGCATTTT
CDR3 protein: CASSLVGDQPQHF

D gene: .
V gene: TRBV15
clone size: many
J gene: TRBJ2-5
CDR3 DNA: TGTGCCACCAGCAGATCGAACAGGGGAGGCGAGACCCAGTACTTC
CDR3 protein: CATSRSNRGGETQYF

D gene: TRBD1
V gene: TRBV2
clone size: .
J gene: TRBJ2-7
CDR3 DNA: TGTGCCAGCAAATCCCAACAGGGGGACTCCTACGAGCAGTACTTC
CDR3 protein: CASKSQQGDSYEQYF

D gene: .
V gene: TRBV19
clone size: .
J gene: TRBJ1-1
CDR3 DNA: TGTGCCAGTAGTATGGTTGGGGGGCTTGACGCTTTCTTT
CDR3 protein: CASSMVGGLDAFF